One and the same sample provided the 16 T cell receptor beta chains below, sequenced in a study of T cell responses to AZD1222 COVID-19 vaccine. The repertoire was sequenced with immunoSEQ multiplex PCR; TCRdb's copy has only in-frame clones and lacks some. The sample contains about 120,000 clones, roughly nine tenths of which appear only once. The source was peripheral blood, collected on day 0 of AZD1222 vaccination. These receptors originate from an adult in good health.

This clone was counted once. The V call is TRBV7-2, the J call TRBJ1-1; perhaps TRBD1 as D (5 bases). CDR1 is SGHTA, CDR2 FQGNSA, per germline. The ends were cut back, 4 bases at V and 1 base at J, with 7 bases in the middle. This CDR3 has 13 amino acids. The CDR3 DNA reads as TGTGCCAGCAGCTCCGACAGGAACACTGAAGCTTTCTTT. This encodes CASSSDRNTEAFF.

The chain has TRBV5-1 and TRBJ1-6; 8 bases match TRBD1. Germline loops: CDR1 SGHRS, CDR2 YFSETQ. The CDR3 covers 15 residues. V gave up 5 bases and J gave up 8 bases; unmatched junction bases: 9. CDR3 amino acids: CASRPQGVRDSPLHF. The CDR3 nucleotides read TGCGCCAGCAGACCACAGGGGGTGCGGGATTCACCCCTCCACTTT. Full variable domain (remainder filled in from reference TRBV5-1 and TRBJ1-6): KAGVTQTPRYLIKTRGQQVTLSCSPISGHRSVSWYQQTPGQGLQFLFEYFSETQRNKGNFPGRFSGRQFSNSRSEMNVSTLELGDSALYLCASRPQGVRDSPLHFGNGTRLTVT.

The chain is built from TRBV10-2 and TRBJ1-5; maybe TRBD1 (5 bases). Germline assignment: CDR1 WSHSY and CDR2 SAAADI. The CDR3 length is 13 residues. The ends were cut back, 6 bases at V and 0 bases at J, with 6 bases in the middle. The DNA of the CDR3 is TGCGCCAGCAGAGACAGTAGCAATCAGCCCCAGCATTTT. The encoded protein is CASRDSSNQPQHF.

This rearrangement joins TRBV2 to TRBJ2-2; D possibly corresponds to TRBD1 (6 bases). V was cut by 6 bases and J by 2 bases, with 13 bases left in between. Germline CDR1 SNHLY, CDR2 FYNNEI. This CDR3 has 15 amino acids. The CDR3 nucleotides are TGTGCCAGCAGGGCCGGGACATTTAACACCGGGGAGCTGTTTTTT. Protein sequence: CASRAGTFNTGELFF.

V usage is TRBV28 and J usage is TRBJ2-1, with TRBD1 as a possible D gene (7 bases). The CDR3 runs to 16 residues. The germline V and J ends were trimmed by 5 bases and 0 bases, with 14 bases remaining between them. CDR1 is MDHEN and CDR2 is SYDVKM in the germline V gene. CDR3 protein: CASSTAQGGSYNEQFF. In DNA form, the CDR3 reads TGTGCCAGCAGTACTGCCCAGGGGGGCTCCTACAATGAGCAGTTCTTC.

V gene TRBV28 combines with J gene TRBJ2-2; D is undetermined. CDR1 is MDHEN and CDR2 is SYDVKM in the germline V gene. The length of the CDR3 is 12 residues. V was shortened by 11 bases and J by 1 base, with 8 bases between the two germline ends. The CDR3 reads CALAGNTGELFF. CDR3 DNA: TGTGCCCTGGCAGGGAACACCGGGGAGCTGTTTTTT. Full variable domain (outside the CDR3, taken from reference TRBV28 and TRBJ2-2): DVKVTQSSRYLVKRTGEKVFLECVQDMDHENMFWYRQDPGLGLRLIYFSYDVKMKEKGDIPEGYSVSREKKERFSLILESASTNQTSMYLCALAGNTGELFFGEGSRLTVL.

The chain has TRBV5-1 and TRBJ2-2; D might be TRBD1 (6 bases). The CDR3 is 17 amino acids. Germline lookup yields CDR1 SGHRS and CDR2 YFSETQ. Between the trimmed V and J ends, which lost 5 bases and 2 bases, there was a span of 19 bases. This chain's CDR3 is CASRGLTGTPNTGELFF. The CDR3 DNA reads TGCGCCAGCAGGGGGTTAACAGGGACGCCCAACACCGGGGAGCTGTTTTTT.

V usage is TRBV9 and J usage is TRBJ1-3; TRBD1 might be the D (6 bases). Germline V gene data show CDR1 as SGDLS and CDR2 as YYNGEE. The ends were cut back, 0 bases at V and 0 bases at J, with 16 bases in the middle. The CDR3 has 18 amino acids. This chain's CDR3 is CASSVATGQGPSGNTIYF. The CDR3 nucleotides are TGTGCCAGCAGCGTAGCTACAGGGCAGGGCCCCTCTGGAAACACCATATATTTT.

This chain joins TRBV5-4 and TRBJ1-5; 7 nucleotides agree with TRBD1. The CDR3 has 13 amino acids. Germline CDR1 reads SGHNT; CDR2 reads YYREEE (reference sequence). V was pared by 2 bases and J by 6 bases, with 2 bases of the junction left unmatched. CDR3 sequence reads: CASSLQGTQPQHF. The CDR3 region has the DNA TGTGCCAGCAGCTTACAGGGGACTCAGCCCCAGCATTTT.

V gene TRBV6-2 or TRBV6-3 combines with J gene TRBJ2-2; 7 nucleotides align to TRBD2. V lost 6 bases, J lost 3 bases, and 10 bases stayed unmatched. Per the germline V gene, CDR1 is MNHEY and CDR2 is SVGEGT. CDR3 length equals 16 residues. CDR3 sequence (DNA): TGTGCCAGCAGCCTCTTTTGGGGGGGAGACACCGGGGAGCTGTTTTTT. Its protein product is CASSLFWGGDTGELFF.

This rearrangement joins TRBV30 to TRBJ2-2; TRBD2 aligns across 8 bases. The CDR3 consists of 15 residues. V trimming: 4 bases; J trimming: 5 bases; junction bases outside the gene matches: 9. Looked up from germline, CDR1 is GTSNPN and CDR2 is SVGIG (reference sequence). The CDR3 sequence: CAWKGERGRTGELFF. The CDR3 DNA is TGTGCCTGGAAAGGGGAGCGGGGGCGTACCGGGGAGCTGTTTTTT.

V is TRBV28 and J is TRBJ1-2; D gene unclear. The CDR3 loop spans 12 amino acids. The germline V gene encodes CDR1 MDHEN and CDR2 SYDVKM. Trimming took 7 bases from V and 1 from J, leaving 7 bases between them. The CDR3 bases are TGTGCCAGCACCCCCCGTAACTATGGCTACACCTTC. Translating gives CASTPRNYGYTF.

This clone was recorded only once. The V gene is TRBV27, the J gene TRBJ1-4, with D unclear. The V end was cut by 5 bases, the J end by 8 bases, with 21 bases between. This CDR3 comprises 16 residues. Per germline, CDR1 MNHEY and CDR2 SMNVEV (reference sequence). CDR3 sequence reads: CASSLPPEALREKLFF. The CDR3 DNA follows: TGTGCCAGCAGTCTCCCCCCCGAGGCGCTGCGGGAAAAACTGTTTTTT.

V gene TRBV6-1 combines with J gene TRBJ1-5; D call uncertain. This CDR3 comprises 16 residues. Trimming pared 3 bases from V and 0 bases from J, leaving 12 bases between. Germline loops: CDR1 MNHNS, CDR2 SASEGT. CDR3 region: CASSDRSIGSNQPQHF. The CDR3, as DNA: TGTGCCAGCAGTGACAGGTCGATAGGTAGCAATCAGCCCCAGCATTTT.

This clone appeared once. The CDR3 region is CASSLQTGGETQYF. The CDR3 coding sequence is TGTGCCAGTAGTCTCCAGACTGGAGGGGAGACCCAGTACTTC. This chain joins TRBV19 and TRBJ2-5; TRBD2 is a possible D gene (6 bases). Trimming shortened V by 5 bases and J by 5 bases, and 15 bases separated the two germline ends. The CDR3 runs to 14 residues. Germline V gene lookup returns CDR1 LNHDA and CDR2 SQIVND (reference sequence).

This chain uses TRBV2 with TRBJ2-7; 7 bases line up with TRBD2. The CDR3 totals 14 residues. V lost 8 bases and J lost 4; bases outside the gene matches: 11. Germline V lookup: CDR1 SNHLY, CDR2 FYNNEI. The CDR3 sequence is CASQLANGVYEQYF. The CDR3 DNA sequence: TGTGCCAGCCAACTAGCGAACGGGGTATACGAGCAGTACTTC.